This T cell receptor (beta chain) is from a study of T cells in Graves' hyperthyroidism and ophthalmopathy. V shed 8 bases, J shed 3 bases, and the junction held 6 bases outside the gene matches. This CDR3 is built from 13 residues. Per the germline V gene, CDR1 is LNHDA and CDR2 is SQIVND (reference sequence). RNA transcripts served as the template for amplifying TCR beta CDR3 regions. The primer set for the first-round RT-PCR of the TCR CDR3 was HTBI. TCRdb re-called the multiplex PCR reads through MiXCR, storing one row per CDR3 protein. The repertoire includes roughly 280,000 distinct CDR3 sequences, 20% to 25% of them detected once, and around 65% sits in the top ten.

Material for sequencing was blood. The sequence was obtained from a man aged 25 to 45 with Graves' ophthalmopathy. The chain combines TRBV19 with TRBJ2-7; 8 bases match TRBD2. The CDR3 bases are TGTGCCAGTGGCGGACTAGCCAGCTACGAGCAGTACTTC. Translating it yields CASGGLASYEQYF.